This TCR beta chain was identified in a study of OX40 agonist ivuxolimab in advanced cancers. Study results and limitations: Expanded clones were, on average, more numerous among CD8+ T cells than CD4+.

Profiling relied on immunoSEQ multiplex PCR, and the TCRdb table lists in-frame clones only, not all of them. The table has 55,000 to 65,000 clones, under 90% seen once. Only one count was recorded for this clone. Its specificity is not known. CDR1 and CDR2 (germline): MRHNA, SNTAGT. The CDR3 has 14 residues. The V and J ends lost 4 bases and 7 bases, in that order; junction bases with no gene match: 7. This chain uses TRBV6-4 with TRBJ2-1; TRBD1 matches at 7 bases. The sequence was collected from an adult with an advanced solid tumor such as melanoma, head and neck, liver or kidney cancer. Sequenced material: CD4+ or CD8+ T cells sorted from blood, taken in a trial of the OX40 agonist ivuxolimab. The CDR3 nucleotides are TGTGCCAGCAGTGTTGACAGGGTAATAAATGAGCAGTTCTTC. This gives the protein CASSVDRVINEQFF.